This passage covers 29 T cell receptor beta chains from one sample sequenced in a study of blood T cell repertoires in COVID-19. The protocol was immunoSEQ multiplex PCR, while the TCRdb copy is restricted to in-frame clones and leaves out a portion. Counted here are about 76,000 clones, roughly 80% occurring once; the ten biggest clones make up 15% to 20%. Sequencing was performed on peripheral blood. These receptors were collected from a woman aged 55-69 years with acute or convalescent COVID-19.

The rearrangement uses TRBV30 and TRBJ2-3, with a possible D match to TRBD1 (7 bases). This CDR3 spans 14 amino acids. Trimming stripped 7 bases from V and 0 bases from J, with 14 bases between. Germline V gene data show CDR1 as GTSNPN and CDR2 as SVGIG (reference sequence). The CDR3 DNA reads as TGTGCCTTATCGACAGGGACTAGCACAGATACGCAGTATTTT. This translates into CALSTGTSTDTQYF. The full variable domain, rest sourced from reference TRBV30 and TRBJ2-3, is SQTIHQWPATLVQPVGSPLSLECTVEGTSNPNLYWYRQAAGRGLQLLFYSVGIGQISSEVPQNLSASRPQDRQFILSSKKLLLSDSGFYLCALSTGTSTDTQYFGPGTRLTVL.

This sequence joins TRBV29-1 and TRBJ1-1, with TRBD1 as a possible D gene (6 bases). The CDR3 runs to 14 residues. V gave up 6 bases and J gave up 0 bases, with 14 bases separating them. Germline CDR1 and CDR2: SQVTM and ANQGSEA. CDR3 in DNA: TGCAGCGTGCATCCACAGGGTCTGAACACTGAAGCTTTCTTT. Translating gives CSVHPQGLNTEAFF.

The chain is built from TRBV3-1 (or the pseudogene TRBV3-2) and TRBJ1-3; 10 bases align to TRBD1. V was clipped by 4 bases and J by 11 bases; unmatched bases: 11. CDR1 is LGHDT and CDR2 is YNNKEL in the germline V gene (reference sequence). CDR3 length: 15 amino acids. Here the CDR3 DNA reads TGTGCCAGCAGCCCTGGGACAGGGGCTGGAATCGCCATATATTTT. Translated: CASSPGTGAGIAIYF.

V usage is TRBV6-5 and J usage is TRBJ1-2, with D hard to call. There are 13 residues in the CDR3. V was clipped by 5 bases and J by 1 base, with 8 bases between them. CDR1 and CDR2 from the germline V gene are MNHEY and SVGAGI. The CDR3 sequence: CASSPGSNYGYTF. CDR3 DNA sequence: TGTGCCAGCAGTCCCGGGAGTAACTATGGCTACACCTTC.

The CDR3 sequence is CATSRDRGLPTQYF. The CDR3 DNA reads as TGTGCCACCAGCAGAGACAGGGGTCTCCCTACGCAGTATTTT. The chain has TRBV15 and TRBJ2-3; maybe TRBD1 (6 bases). This CDR3 region has 14 residues. V gave up 0 bases and J gave up 8 bases, with 12 bases separating them. The germline CDR1 and CDR2 sequences are LNHNV and YYDKDF (reference sequence).

The chain uses TRBV7-2 and TRBJ2-5; TRBD2 matches 8 bases. The CDR3 runs 14 residues. The germline V gene encodes CDR1 SGHTA and CDR2 FQGNSA. V shed 5 bases and J 5 bases; nucleotides not matched to a gene: 7. The CDR3 sequence is CASSPGGARETQYF. The CDR3 nucleotides are TGTGCCAGCAGCCCCGGGGGGGCGAGGGAGACCCAGTACTTC.

V usage is TRBV4-1 and J usage is TRBJ1-5; 9 nucleotides match TRBD1. CDR3 size: 14 residues. Germline CDR1 is MGHRA and CDR2 is YSYEKL. After removal of 3 bases from V and 4 bases from J, the junction contained 1 base not matched to a gene. The CDR3 loop reads CASSQTGGNQPQHF. In nucleotides, the CDR3 is TGCGCCAGCAGCCAGACAGGGGGGAATCAGCCCCAGCATTTT.

The V call is TRBV13, the J call TRBJ1-5, with TRBD1 as a possible D gene (6 bases). Germline CDR1 PRHDT, CDR2 FYEKMQ (reference sequence). This CDR3 is 15 amino acids long. V gave up 3 bases and J gave up 3 bases, with 12 bases separating them. The CDR3 loop is CASSLSRDINQPQHF. CDR3 nucleotide sequence: TGTGCCAGCAGCTTGTCCCGGGACATCAATCAGCCCCAGCATTTT.

The chain carries TRBV29-1 and TRBJ2-5; TRBD1 might be the D (6 bases). This CDR3 has 12 amino acids. Germline V CDR1 and CDR2: SQVTM, ANQGSEA. Trimming shortened V by 3 bases and J by 5 bases, and 10 bases separated the two germline ends. The CDR3 DNA is TGCAGCGTTGATCTGAGGGGGGAGACCCAGTACTTC. Its translation: CSVDLRGETQYF.

The chain combines TRBV7-9 with TRBJ1-3; D is uncertain. The germline V and J ends were trimmed by 8 bases and 7 bases, with 12 bases remaining between them. The CDR3 spans 12 residues. Germline assignment: CDR1 SEHNR and CDR2 FQNEAQ (reference sequence). For the CDR3, the DNA is TGTGCCAGCGATTTGACGGGGAACACCATATATTTT. This translates into CASDLTGNTIYF.

This sequence joins TRBV24-1 and TRBJ2-3, with 7 bases that match TRBD1. V shed 3 bases and J 6 bases; nucleotides not matched to a gene: 11. The germline gives CDR1 KGHDR, CDR2 SFDVKD. This CDR3 has 16 residues. Here the CDR3 DNA reads TGTGCCACCAGTGATCTAGGGACAGTGAATAGGGATACGCAGTATTTT. Amino acids: CATSDLGTVNRDTQYF.

The chain recombines TRBV19 with TRBJ2-6; perhaps TRBD2 as D (5 bases). Trimming removed 5 bases from V and 3 bases from J, with 11 bases in between. Germline-derived CDR1 and CDR2 are LNHDA and SQIVND (reference sequence). The CDR3 runs 15 residues. The CDR3 DNA is TGTGCCAGTAGTTCTCCGGGGTATGGGGCCAACGTCCTGACTTTC. This gives the protein CASSSPGYGANVLTF.

A single count supports this clone. This chain links TRBV5-1 with TRBJ2-3, with D maybe TRBD2 (5 bases). This CDR3 comprises 14 residues. V lost 0 bases to trimming and J lost 5 bases, with 10 bases between them. Per germline, CDR1 SGHRS and CDR2 YFSETQ. This CDR3 reads CASSLGAREDTQYF. The CDR3 DNA follows: TGCGCCAGCAGCTTGGGGGCGAGGGAAGATACGCAGTATTTT.

By share, this clone counts as medium-sized. The gene calls are TRBV6-1 and TRBJ2-7; 9 bases align to TRBD1. The length of the CDR3 is 14 residues. Germline V lookup: CDR1 MNHNS, CDR2 SASEGT. Losses at the gene ends were 2 bases for V and 5 bases for J; bases not matched to a gene: 4. The CDR3, as DNA: TGTGCCAGCAGTGAAAGGGGACAGGGACACGAGCAGTACGTC. Its translation is CASSERGQGHEQYV.

In regard to this clone: The same CDR3 is also encoded by other DNA sequences in this sample. The chain carries TRBV5-1 and TRBJ2-5; TRBD2 agrees at 9 bases. The CDR3 runs 14 residues. J was trimmed by 3 bases and V by 4 bases; bases with no gene match: 4. Per the germline V gene, CDR1 is SGHRS and CDR2 is YFSETQ. The CDR3 spells CASSLSGGKETQYF. The CDR3 DNA is TGCGCCAGCAGCCTCAGCGGGGGGAAAGAGACCCAGTACTTC.

The chain couples TRBV5-1 to TRBJ1-6; D is unclear. Germline V gene sequence: CDR1 SGHRS, CDR2 YFSETQ. The CDR3 sequence is 16 residues long. Trimming removed 0 bases from V and 0 bases from J, with 7 bases in between. The CDR3 loop is CASSLVGSSYNSPLHF. The CDR3 DNA reads as TGCGCCAGCAGCTTGGTAGGGAGCTCCTATAATTCACCCCTCCACTTT.

The J gene is TRBJ1-1, the V gene TRBV5-1; the D is unclear. The CDR3 sequence is 14 residues long. With 0 bases removed from V and 5 bases from J, the gap between germline ends came to 11 bases. CDR1 is SGHRS, CDR2 YFSETQ, per germline. CDR3 region: CASSLGSRGTEAFF. Written as DNA, the CDR3 is TGCGCCAGCAGCTTGGGGTCCCGAGGTACTGAAGCTTTCTTT. Based on the CDR3 plus reference TRBV5-1 and TRBJ1-1, the full variable domain is KAGVTQTPRYLIKTRGQQVTLSCSPISGHRSVSWYQQTPGQGLQFLFEYFSETQRNKGNFPGRFSGRQFSNSRSEMNVSTLELGDSALYLCASSLGSRGTEAFFGQGTRLTVV.

The rearrangement joins TRBV18 to TRBJ2-7, with a possible D match to TRBD1 (6 bases). Between the trimmed V and J ends, which lost 3 bases and 3 bases, there was a span of 15 bases. The CDR3 is made up of 15 amino acids. The germline V gene encodes CDR1 KGHSH and CDR2 LQKENI. The CDR3 is CASSPPSVRGYEQYF. CDR3 sequence (DNA): TGTGCCAGCTCACCGCCGAGTGTCAGGGGCTACGAGCAGTACTTC.

This rearrangement joins TRBV5-1 to TRBJ1-6; TRBD1 aligns across 11 bases. After removal of 4 bases from V and 10 bases from J, the junction contained 10 bases not matched to a gene. The germline V gene encodes CDR1 SGHRS and CDR2 YFSETQ. The length of the CDR3 is 16 residues. DNA of the CDR3: TGCGCCAGCAGCAGCTTCGGACAGGGGGCCCTGTCACCCCTCCACTTT. Its translation is CASSSFGQGALSPLHF.

This chain's CDR3 is CATSVTGANTGELFF. CDR3 sequence (DNA): TGTGCCACCAGTGTCACAGGGGCGAACACCGGGGAGCTGTTTTTT. The chain joins TRBV24-1 to TRBJ2-2; TRBD1 matches 7 bases. The CDR3 has 15 amino acids. Germline trimming cut 5 bases from V and 0 bases from J; bases unmatched to any gene: 2. From germline, CDR1 is KGHDR and CDR2 SFDVKD.

The chain couples TRBV7-6 to TRBJ1-5; the match to TRBD1 covers 10 bases. Germline-derived CDR1 and CDR2 are SGHVS and FNYEAQ. J gave up 6 bases and V 5 bases, and 10 bases lay outside the gene matches. The CDR3 totals 16 residues. CDR3: CASSPAGTGVSQPQHF. The CDR3 DNA reads as TGTGCCAGCAGCCCGGCCGGGACAGGGGTCTCTCAGCCCCAGCATTTT.

The CDR3 reads CASSLVGSSYEQYF. DNA of the CDR3: TGCGCCAGCAGCTTGGTGGGGAGCTCCTACGAGCAGTACTTC. The chain is built from TRBV5-1 and TRBJ2-7, with a possible D match to TRBD2 (5 bases). The CDR3 is made up of 14 amino acids. Germline CDR1 is SGHRS and CDR2 is YFSETQ. Between the trimmed V and J ends, which lost 0 bases and 0 bases, there was a span of 7 bases. The variable domain in full, with the rest retrieved from reference TRBV5-1 and TRBJ2-7, is KAGVTQTPRYLIKTRGQQVTLSCSPISGHRSVSWYQQTPGQGLQFLFEYFSETQRNKGNFPGRFSGRQFSNSRSEMNVSTLELGDSALYLCASSLVGSSYEQYFGPGTRLTVT.

This rearrangement joins TRBV7-2 to TRBJ1-2; no clear D gene. The CDR3 runs to 11 residues. CDR1 is SGHTA, CDR2 FQGNSA, per germline. Trimming took off 3 bases at V and 6 bases at J, with 5 bases between the two ends. The CDR3 region is CASSLRDGYTF. For the CDR3, the DNA is TGTGCCAGCAGCTTGAGGGATGGCTACACCTTC.

This clone was counted only a few times. The gene calls are TRBV12-5 and TRBJ2-3; D remains ambiguous. Germline values: CDR1 LGHNT, CDR2 FRNRAP. Trimming cost V 4 bases and J 4 bases, with 6 bases left between them. The CDR3 contains 12 residues. Here the CDR3 reads CASGSLADTQYF. CDR3 in DNA: TGTGCTAGTGGTTCACTGGCAGATACGCAGTATTTT.

The chain is built from TRBV5-3 and TRBJ2-7, with D possibly matching TRBD2 (6 bases). TRBV5-3 is recorded as an ORF, its role being uncertain. The CDR3 runs 13 residues. V lost 5 bases and J 8 bases, leaving 17 bases between the germline ends. CDR3 loop: CARRHGGFLKQYV. CDR3 bases: TGTGCCAGAAGGCACGGGGGATTCTTGAAGCAGTACGTC.

The V gene is TRBV28, the J gene TRBJ2-3; 7 bases match TRBD1. Per germline, CDR1 MDHEN and CDR2 SYDVKM. Trimming removed 2 bases from V and 2 bases from J; junction bases left unmatched: 4. The CDR3 covers 15 residues. The CDR3: CASSLIDRDTDTQYF. Here the CDR3 DNA reads TGTGCCAGCAGTTTAATTGACAGGGACACAGATACGCAGTATTTT.

The chain has TRBV4-1 and TRBJ2-1, with 10 bases matching TRBD1. The trim removed 0 bases at V and 7 bases at J, leaving 6 bases unmatched. Germline CDR1 reads MGHRA; CDR2 reads YSYEKL. The CDR3 is 16 residues long. In DNA, the CDR3 is TGCGCCAGCAGCCAAGATCCGGGACAGGGGTGGAATGAGCAGTTCTTC. Amino acid sequence: CASSQDPGQGWNEQFF.

The chain carries TRBV5-5 and TRBJ2-7; weak D call: TRBD2 (5 bases). With 6 bases removed from V and 2 bases from J, the gap between germline ends came to 6 bases. There are 11 residues in the CDR3. The germline CDR1 and CDR2 sequences are SGHKS and YYEKEE (reference sequence). DNA of the CDR3: TGTGCCAGCAAACTAGCCTACGAGCAGTACTTC. Translation gives CASKLAYEQYF.

The chain employs TRBV4-1 and TRBJ1-1, with D maybe TRBD1 (6 bases). Germline-derived CDR1 and CDR2 are MGHRA and YSYEKL. The CDR3 sequence is 16 residues long. With 0 bases removed from V and 7 bases from J, the gap between germline ends came to 18 bases. The CDR3 DNA is TGCGCCAGCAGCCAAGAACCGTCGGGGGGACATATTGAAGCTTTCTTT. It is translated as CASSQEPSGGHIEAFF.